What follows describes a single T cell receptor beta chain. Its antigen remains undetermined. Base qualities are not provided; no much larger clone lies one nucleotide away. The sample belongs to a study of cytomegalovirus exposure and HLA in healthy donors (dated by TCRdb to the late 2010s). Turning to the overall study: A later analysis indicated that the roughly 120 validation repertoires were generated on the platform also employed for the 670 or so repertoires of the first cohort. The aim of the study was to test whether cataloging public T cell receptors could identify signatures of past pathogen exposure. Besides the first cohort of 550 to 750 subjects, a separate validation cohort made up of some 110 different subjects was used. To predict cytomegalovirus infection status, the study combined high-throughput TCR immunosequencing, statistical association of individual TCRs with disease status, and machine learning. The research as a whole found: Cytomegalovirus status was reported to be diagnosed by the classifier with high specificity and sensitivity in both the original and validation cohorts. In vitro tests confirmed that a few of the cytomegalovirus-associated TCR beta chains recognize cytomegalovirus antigens. Most TCR sequences were observed very rarely across donors, whereas some public TCRs were present in many individuals. Of the cluster scores, approximately 95% were above 0 in a later analysis, which found that TCRs clustered in the first cohort also tended to co-occur in the 120 validation repertoires. All 130 or so repertoires were used to score co-occurrence in the validation cohort in a later analysis, because that analysis had no HLA typing for the cohort. According to the authors, the approach could potentially be generalized to other disease states and immunological phenotypes. A total of fewer than 200 TCR beta chains were listed by the study as associated with cytomegalovirus.

The donors belonged to the validation cohort of under 150 subjects, which was separate from the 666-subject first cohort. Libraries were prepared through the immunoSEQ multiplex PCR assay. From the authors' description of their analysis: To diagnose cytomegalovirus status from the catalog of TCR beta chain sequences, a statistical classification framework was built. What TCRdb holds here is the immuneACCESS table cut down to in-frame rearrangements. Part of the clones is not present; checked against another copy, under half of the missing clones reflect an unresolved V gene, and the others are unexplained. The DNA gave D and trimming, while V, J and clone size come from that table. This sample is represented by around 80,000 clones; 90% to 95% of them were singletons. The ten largest clones capture 0.69% of the sample. V trim: 2 bases; J trim: 8 bases; unmatched bases: 11. Including the terminal cysteine and phenylalanine, the CDR3 comprises 17 residues. The read is trimmed to its CDR3 DNA, 51 bases read in frame from base 1. Taken from the germline V gene, the CDR1 and CDR2 loops are SGDLS and YYNGEE.

Sequences were obtained from PBMCs. This TCR was recovered from a woman aged 18-29 years in good health and CMV-seronegative. This receptor chain uses TRBV9 and TRBJ2-1; TRBD2 agrees with 12 junctional bases. This receptor has the CDR3 CASSVGLAGTFHHEQFF. Read as DNA, the sequence is TGTGCCAGCAGCGTCGGACTAGCGGGGACGTTCCACCATGAGCAGTTCTTC.